One sample yielded the 7 T cell receptor beta chains listed below, sequenced in a study of CD8+CD57+ T cells in acquired aplastic anemia. TCR beta VDJ and CDR3 profiles were obtained from a genomic DNA template. One entry per CDR3 protein results from TCRdb running MiXCR on the reads. The sample includes 100,000 to 150,000 distinct CDR3 sequences, over 30% of them seen just once. Patients who underwent sequencing had shown CD8+CD57+ cell expansion by flow cytometry. The source material was sorted CD4+, CD8+, or CD8+CD57+ T cells (not recorded which) from PBMCs. Source of these receptors: a human donor with aplastic anemia.

This clonotype was seen many times. The chain links TRBV14 to TRBJ1-2; D not certain. V was pared by 3 bases and J by 2 bases, with 7 bases between. The CDR3 sequence is 13 residues long. Germline loops: CDR1 SGHDN, CDR2 FVKESK. CDR3 bases: TGTGCCAGCAGCCAGGACTTGAACTATGGCTACACCTTC. Its translation: CASSQDLNYGYTF.

Many counts were recorded for this clonotype. The chain joins TRBV20-1 to TRBJ2-3, with 8 bases matching TRBD2. Germline-derived CDR1 and CDR2 are DFQATT and SNEGSKA (reference sequence). The ends lost 3 bases at V and 5 bases at J; junction bases unmatched: 10. This CDR3 is 15 amino acids long. The CDR3 region has the DNA TGCAGTGCTAGGGTAGCGGGGAAAGTCATAGATACGCAGTATTTT. Protein product: CSARVAGKVIDTQYF.

This clonotype has a count of ten or more. The chain combines TRBV6-1 with TRBJ2-3; 11 bases fit TRBD2. The CDR3 is made up of 15 amino acids. V shed 7 bases and J 2 bases; nucleotides not matched to a gene: 5. Germline assignment: CDR1 MNHNS and CDR2 SASEGT. CDR3 sequence (DNA): TGTGCCAGCACTCTAGCGGGGGGCCTCACAGATACGCAGTATTTT. Its protein product is CASTLAGGLTDTQYF.

The genes are TRBV10-2 and TRBJ2-3; the match to TRBD2 covers 7 bases. The V segment lost 7 bases and the J segment 2 bases; nucleotides outside the gene matches: 18. The CDR3 covers 18 residues. Germline CDR1 WSHSY, CDR2 SAAADI. The CDR3 DNA follows: TGCGCCAGCACCTTCAGCGGTACCGGGACTACCCACACAGATACGCAGTATTTT. It encodes CASTFSGTGTTHTDTQYF.

This clonotype was counted at least ten times. The chain has TRBV6-5 and TRBJ1-5, with 8 bases fitting TRBD1. Per the germline V gene, CDR1 is MNHEY and CDR2 is SVGAGI. The V segment lost 0 bases and the J segment 7 bases; nucleotides outside the gene matches: 8. The CDR3 extends over 16 amino acids. DNA of the CDR3: TGTGCCAGCAGTTACTCGACCCCAGGGGGCGGCCAGCCCCAGCATTTT. Translated: CASSYSTPGGGQPQHF.

This clonotype was found many times. V usage is TRBV19 and J usage is TRBJ1-5; 8 nucleotides line up with TRBD1. CDR3 length: 13 residues. The V segment lost 5 bases and the J segment 6 bases; nucleotides outside the gene matches: 3. Germline V gene data show CDR1 as LNHDA and CDR2 as SQIVND (reference sequence). CDR3 DNA sequence: TGTGCCAGTAGTGTCGGACAGGGTCAGCCCCAGCATTTT. It specifies CASSVGQGQPQHF.

The chain has TRBV2 and TRBJ2-2, with 7 bases identical to TRBD2. Germline CDR1 reads SNHLY; CDR2 reads FYNNEI. After removal of 6 bases from V and 3 bases from J, the junction contained 7 bases not matched to a gene. The CDR3 has 15 amino acids. CDR3 bases: TGTGCCAGCAGGAAAGCGGGGCCGTACACCGGGGAGCTGTTTTTT. Translating gives CASRKAGPYTGELFF.